This passage covers 9 T cell receptor beta chains from one sample sequenced in a study of blood T cell repertoires in COVID-19 (dated by TCRdb to 2018 to 2020). Library method: the immunoSEQ multiplex PCR assay. In its TCRdb copy, this immuneACCESS table keeps in-frame sequences only and misses some clones. Where compared with another copy, unresolved V genes explain less than half of these, and the others have no known cause. In this sample the table shows roughly 150,000 clones, approximately 82% of which occur a single time. The ten largest clones capture 10% to 13% of the sample. Sequenced material: peripheral blood. The receptors here all came from a woman of 80 years or more with active or convalescent COVID-19.

This chain uses TRBV6-5 with TRBJ1-2; no clear D gene. This CDR3 comprises 13 residues. V dropped 6 bases and J dropped 4 bases, with 12 bases sitting between them. CDR1 and CDR2 from the germline V gene are MNHEY and SVGAGI. The CDR3 region has the DNA TGTGCCAGCAGGGAGGACCAGACCTATGGCTACACCTTC. Amino acid sequence: CASREDQTYGYTF.

The V and J genes are TRBV15 and TRBJ1-4; D perhaps matches TRBD1 (6 bases). The CDR3 runs 14 residues. The germline V gene has CDR1 LNHNV and CDR2 YYDKDF (reference sequence). V lost 5 bases, J lost 6 bases, and 13 bases lay in between. The CDR3 loop is CATSLGGQDEKLFF. In DNA, the CDR3 is TGTGCCACCAGCCTAGGGGGTCAGGATGAAAAACTGTTTTTT.

This clone was recorded at least ten times. Other nucleotide sequences from this sample produce the same CDR3. The V gene is TRBV5-1, the J gene TRBJ2-1; tentative D call: TRBD1 (6 bases). Trimming cost V 4 bases and J 0 bases, with 14 bases left between them. The CDR3 is made up of 16 amino acids. The germline gives CDR1 SGHRS, CDR2 YFSETQ. CDR3 loop: CASSLGGSSSYNEQFF. The CDR3 DNA reads TGCGCCAGCAGCCTAGGGGGTTCCAGCTCCTACAATGAGCAGTTCTTC.

This chain uses TRBV19 with TRBJ2-1; 7 bases agree with TRBD2. Germline V gives CDR1 LNHDA, CDR2 SQIVND (reference sequence). J lost 1 base, V lost 3 bases, and 12 bases had no gene match. The CDR3 extends over 18 amino acids. CDR3 amino acids: CASSIYGGSKGSYNEQFF. The DNA for the CDR3 is TGTGCCAGTAGTATTTATGGCGGGAGTAAAGGGTCCTACAATGAGCAGTTCTTC.

This clone was counted a few times. V gene TRBV7-2 combines with J gene TRBJ2-1, with 8 bases lining up with TRBD1. The V and J ends lost 1 base and 8 bases, in that order; junction bases with no gene match: 7. Germline V gives CDR1 SGHTA, CDR2 FQGNSA. This CDR3 comprises 15 residues. This CDR3 is CASSLEAGGLDEQFF. Here the CDR3 DNA reads TGTGCCAGCAGCTTAGAGGCAGGGGGCTTGGATGAGCAGTTCTTC.

The rearrangement joins TRBV6-1 to TRBJ2-4; 7 positions agree with TRBD2. Unmatched junction bases numbered 1, after V lost 0 bases and J lost 5 bases. There are 14 residues in the CDR3. Germline CDR1 is MNHNS and CDR2 is SASEGT. The DNA for the CDR3 is TGTGCCAGCAGTGAAGCGGGGGGGGAAAACATTCAGTACTTC. It specifies CASSEAGGENIQYF.

This clone came up a few times. This chain uses TRBV2 with TRBJ1-2, with D maybe TRBD1 (5 bases). The length of the CDR3 is 15 residues. V lost 7 bases and J 7 bases, leaving 22 bases between the germline ends. Germline V CDR1 and CDR2: SNHLY, FYNNEI. CDR3 in DNA: TGTGCCAGCAAGGTACAGCGCGGCGACAGTTTTGGCTACACCTTC. Translation: CASKVQRGDSFGYTF.

This clone was observed a handful of times. The V gene is TRBV15, the J gene TRBJ1-1; D not resolved. Trimming stripped 0 bases from V and 4 bases from J, with 9 bases between. The CDR3 is made up of 14 amino acids. Germline assignment: CDR1 LNHNV and CDR2 YYDKDF (reference sequence). CDR3 in amino acids: CATSRERVLTEAFF. CDR3 in DNA: TGTGCCACCAGCAGAGAGAGGGTCCTCACTGAAGCTTTCTTT.

The chain carries TRBV29-1 and TRBJ1-4, with D possibly matching TRBD1 (5 bases). V was shortened by 4 bases and J by 7 bases, with 10 bases between the two germline ends. Germline values: CDR1 SQVTM, CDR2 ANQGSEA. There are 12 residues in the CDR3. The CDR3 here is CSVVGRGEKLFF. In DNA, the CDR3 is TGCAGCGTTGTGGGGAGGGGTGAAAAACTGTTTTTT.